These 25 T cell receptor beta chains were sequenced from one sample in a study of breast tumors, draining lymph nodes, adjacent tissues. MiXCR was run by TCRdb on the multiplex PCR reads, yielding one entry per CDR3 protein. The sample lists 290,000 or so distinct CDR3 sequences, 30% to 35% occurring once. The lymph nodes were axillary draining lymph nodes from breast cancer patients. Sequencing was done on a sample of axillary lymph node tissue. The receptors stem from a female donor with breast cancer. Some clones in this sample may be carry-over from other donors' samples.

V is TRBV19 and J is TRBJ2-7; D might be TRBD2 (6 bases). Per the germline V gene, CDR1 is LNHDA and CDR2 is SQIVND (reference sequence). Trimming took off 4 bases at V and 9 bases at J, with 22 bases between the two ends. This CDR3 spans 15 amino acids. The CDR3 DNA is TGTGCCAGTAGTACCGTTAGCGGAAACTCCCACGTGCAGTACTTC. Encoded protein: CASSTVSGNSHVQYF. The full variable domain, rest sourced from reference TRBV19 and TRBJ2-7, is DGGITQSPKYLFRKEGQNVTLSCEQNLNHDAMYWYRQDPGQGLRLIYYSQIVNDFQKGDIAEGYSVSREKKESFPLTVTSAQKNPTAFYLCASSTVSGNSHVQYFGPGTRLTVT.

This clonotype was counted a single time. This may be a read error, as it is one base from a much larger clone. The chain employs TRBV5-4 and TRBJ1-4; D is unclear. CDR1 SGHNT and CDR2 YYREEE come from the germline V gene (reference sequence). This CDR3 contains 14 residues. CDR3 in DNA: TGTGCCAGCAGCTTCGCCGGCGACGATGAAAAACTGCTTTTT. Protein product: CASSFAGDDEKLLF.

This clonotype was detected ten times or more. The CDR3: CASSFLRNSPNEKLFF. Written as DNA, the CDR3 is TGTGCCAGCAGCTTCCTGAGGAACAGCCCTAATGAAAAACTGTTTTTT. The genes are TRBV11-1 and TRBJ1-4; no definite D call. The CDR3 is 16 amino acids. With 3 bases removed from V and 3 bases from J, the gap between germline ends came to 14 bases. CDR1 is SGHAT, CDR2 FQDESV, per germline (reference sequence).

Details on this clonotype: The junction shows a germline mismatch at one end, possibly a read error. The rearrangement uses TRBV6-6 and TRBJ2-5, with D perhaps matching TRBD2 (6 bases). CDR3 size: 15 residues. Per germline, CDR1 MNHNY and CDR2 SVGAGI (reference sequence). Here the CDR3 reads CACSAGLLEQETQYF. The DNA of the CDR3 is TGTGCCTGCAGTGCGGGGCTATTGGAACAAGAGACCCAGTACTTC.

Only a few counts were recorded for this clonotype. Compared with germline, one end of the junction differs, possibly owing to a read error. This chain connects TRBV4-2 to TRBJ2-3; 10 positions match TRBD2. This CDR3 has 16 amino acids. CDR1 and CDR2 (germline): LGHNA, YNFKEQ. The CDR3: CASSQASGRYTDTQCF. As DNA, the CDR3 is TGTGCCAGCAGCCAAGCTAGCGGGAGATACACAGATACGCAGTGTTTT.

This chain uses TRBV5-6 with TRBJ1-3; D call uncertain. The V end was cut by 0 bases, the J end by 7 bases, with 17 bases between. The CDR3 covers 16 residues. CDR1 is SGHDT, CDR2 YYEEEE, per germline. This CDR3 reads CASSLGGRGIGNTIYF. CDR3 DNA sequence: TGTGCCAGCAGCTTGGGTGGCAGAGGAATTGGGAACACCATATATTTT.

This clonotype was seen repeatedly, ten times or more. The chain couples TRBV20-1 to TRBJ2-7; D ambiguous. Germline-derived CDR1 and CDR2 are DFQATT and SNEGSKA (reference sequence). CDR3 length equals 11 residues. V lost 4 bases to trimming and J lost 6 bases, with 10 bases between them. For the CDR3, the DNA is TGCAGTGCTACCCCCGAGAGCGAGCAGTACTTC. This codes for CSATPESEQYF.

Details on this clonotype: A read error may explain this, as a much larger clone is one base away. The rearrangement links TRBV20-1 to TRBJ1-5, with D uncertain. Germline V gene data show CDR1 as DFQATT and CDR2 as SNEGSKA (reference sequence). The germline V and J ends were trimmed by 0 bases and 5 bases, with 14 bases remaining between them. This CDR3 is 15 amino acids long. The CDR3 region has the DNA TGCAGTGCTAGAGATTTGGGGTCTAGAGATCAGCCCCAGCATTTT. This sequence encodes CSARDLGSRDQPQHF.

This clonotype appeared many times. The chain combines TRBV19 with TRBJ1-2; D not resolved. CDR1 is LNHDA, CDR2 SQIVND, per germline (reference sequence). The CDR3 sequence is 13 residues long. Trimming removed 5 bases from V and 2 bases from J, with 9 bases in between. CDR3 amino acids: CASSLEVNYGYTF. CDR3 coding DNA: TGTGCCAGTAGTCTGGAGGTGAACTATGGCTACACCTTC.

This clonotype appeared a few times. This is likely a read error, given that the CDR3 carries no conserved phenylalanine or tryptophan at its end. The chain combines TRBV6-5 with TRBJ2-7, with D uncertain. Germline CDR1 and CDR2: MNHEY and SVGAGI. Trimming shortened V by 4 bases and J by 4 bases, and 14 bases separated the two germline ends. This CDR3 spans 14 amino acids. The CDR3 region is CASSWVGGVYEQYL. DNA of the CDR3: TGTGCCAGCAGTTGGGTAGGCGGAGTTTACGAGCAGTACCTC.

This clonotype was seen at least ten times. The chain recombines TRBV20-1 with TRBJ1-3; possible D gene TRBD1, 6 bases. Germline loops: CDR1 DFQATT, CDR2 SNEGSKA (reference sequence). This CDR3 is 12 amino acids long. Trimming cost V 6 bases and J 3 bases, with 9 bases left between them. The CDR3: CSAADSGNTIYF. CDR3 coding DNA: TGCAGTGCAGCGGACAGTGGAAACACCATATATTTT.

Comments on this clonotype: This sequence may be a read error, since a much larger clone differs from it by one base. V usage is TRBV19 and J usage is TRBJ2-2, with a tentative D call TRBD1 (6 bases). CDR3 length: 16 residues. Per germline, CDR1 LNHDA and CDR2 SQIVND (reference sequence). The CDR3 is CASKARGKNRDGEPFF. The CDR3 bases are TGTGCCAGTAAGGCCCGGGGAAAAAACAGGGACGGGGAGCCGTTTTTT. The full variable domain, completed using reference TRBV19 and TRBJ2-2, is DGGITQSPKYLFRKEGQNVTLSCEQNLNHDAMYWYRQDPGQGLRLIYYSQIVNDFQKGDIAEGYSVSREKKESFPLTVTSAQKNPTAFYLCASKARGKNRDGEPFFGEGSRLTVL.

In this sample, this clonotype turned up many times. The rearrangement joins TRBV19 to TRBJ2-7; D remains ambiguous. The CDR3 has 14 amino acids. V was clipped by 0 bases and J by 3 bases, with 9 bases between them. From germline, CDR1 is LNHDA and CDR2 SQIVND (reference sequence). The CDR3 bases are TGTGCCAGTAGTATAGAGCAGTTGTTCTACGAGCAGTACTTC. Its protein product is CASSIEQLFYEQYF.

Points on this clonotype: It may be a read error: a sequence one base away is much more abundant. The chain links TRBV6-1 to TRBJ2-7, with D unclear. The CDR3 covers 11 residues. The V end lost 5 bases, the J end lost 13 bases, and 15 bases lay between the germline ends. Germline-derived CDR1 and CDR2 are MNHNS and SASEGT. CDR3 region: CASSHGRIEYF. DNA of the CDR3: TGTGCCAGCAGTCATGGACGGATCGAATACTTC.

There are many counts of this clonotype. The rearrangement joins TRBV11-2 to TRBJ2-7; no clear D. V was clipped by 1 base and J by 2 bases, with 9 bases between them. The CDR3 has 14 amino acids. Per germline, CDR1 SGHAT and CDR2 FQNNGV. The CDR3 DNA sequence: TGTGCCAGCAGCTTAGGAACAGTGGCCTACGAGCAGTACTTC. It encodes CASSLGTVAYEQYF.

This clonotype was seen ten or more times. As DNA, the CDR3 is TGTGCCAGTAGTAGAGGACAGCAAGAGACCCAGTACTTC. This gives the protein CASSRGQQETQYF. This chain links TRBV19 with TRBJ2-5; maybe TRBD1 (6 bases). V was clipped by 4 bases and J by 2 bases, with 8 bases between them. Germline values: CDR1 LNHDA, CDR2 SQIVND (reference sequence). CDR3 length: 13 residues.

The gene calls are TRBV3-1 and TRBJ2-1, with 10 bases that match TRBD1. CDR1 and CDR2 (germline): LGHDT, YNNKEL (reference sequence). After removal of 10 bases from V and 9 bases from J, the junction contained 12 bases not matched to a gene. The CDR3 runs to 14 residues. The CDR3 nucleotides read TGTGCCACCTCGGACAGGGGGGTTTCTGGTGAGCAGTTCTTC. The encoded protein is CATSDRGVSGEQFF.

This clonotype was seen only a few times. This could be a read error, since a much larger clone is one nucleotide away. The chain joins TRBV11-2 to TRBJ2-7, with a possible D match to TRBD2 (6 bases). Germline CDR1 is SGHAT and CDR2 is FQNNGV. Trimming took off 5 bases at V and 5 bases at J, with 13 bases between the two ends. The CDR3 has 13 residues. CDR3 residues: CASSPRLDDEQYF. The CDR3 bases are TGTGCCAGCAGCCCAAGACTAGATGACGAGCAGTACTTC.

This clonotype has ten or more counts. The chain employs TRBV20-1 and TRBJ2-1, with TRBD2 matching over 7 bases. Germline assignment: CDR1 DFQATT and CDR2 SNEGSKA (reference sequence). The CDR3 runs to 15 residues. With 6 bases clipped from V and 0 bases from J, the junction kept 8 bases outside the gene matches. CDR3 region: CSALPRTSSYNEQFF. DNA of the CDR3: TGCAGTGCCCTTCCCAGGACTAGCTCCTACAATGAGCAGTTCTTC.

This clonotype was counted at least ten times. This chain links TRBV6-1 with TRBJ2-1; D remains unclear. V was trimmed by 4 bases and J by 10 bases, leaving 14 bases between them. Germline CDR1 and CDR2: MNHNS and SASEGT. This CDR3 has 13 amino acids. The CDR3 sequence: CASSAVGEDEQFF. The CDR3 coding sequence is TGTGCCAGCAGTGCAGTTGGGGAAGACGAGCAGTTCTTC.

This clonotype has at least ten counts. V is TRBV25-1 and J is TRBJ2-1; no definite D call. Trimming removed 3 bases at V and 6 bases at J, with 0 bases between. The CDR3 contains 10 residues. CDR1 is MGHDK and CDR2 is SYGVNS in the germline V gene. CDR3 DNA: TGTGCCAGCAGTGACAATGAGCAGTTCTTC. This encodes CASSDNEQFF. Combining the CDR3 with reference TRBV25-1 and TRBJ2-1 gives the whole variable domain EADIYQTPRYLVIGTGKKITLECSQTMGHDKMYWYQQDPGMELHLIHYSYGVNSTEKGDLSSESTVSRIRTEHFPLTLESARPSHTSQYLCASSDNEQFFGPGTRLTVL.

At least ten counts were recorded for this clonotype. The chain is built from TRBV7-6 and TRBJ2-1; the match to TRBD2 covers 13 bases. Germline V gene sequence: CDR1 SGHVS, CDR2 FNYEAQ. The length of the CDR3 is 15 residues. J was trimmed by 7 bases and V by 4 bases; bases with no gene match: 4. CDR3: CASSSTSGRSNEQFF. CDR3 nucleotide sequence: TGTGCCAGCAGCTCGACTAGCGGGAGGTCAAATGAGCAGTTCTTC.

This clonotype has at least ten counts. The gene calls are TRBV7-8 and TRBJ2-5; TRBD1 aligns across 12 bases. This CDR3 has 15 amino acids. CDR1 and CDR2 (germline): SGHVS, FQNEAQ. The J segment lost 4 bases and the V segment lost 4 bases, leaving 4 bases of the junction unmatched. The CDR3 DNA reads as TGTGCCAGCAGCTGGGACAGGGGGCGCGGAGAGACCCAGTACTTC. This codes for CASSWDRGRGETQYF.

The rearrangement links TRBV20-1 to TRBJ1-2; a weak D match, TRBD1 (5 bases). The CDR3 extends over 12 amino acids. Germline CDR1 and CDR2: DFQATT and SNEGSKA (reference sequence). Trimming cost V 6 bases and J 6 bases, with 14 bases left between them. The CDR3 spells CSAPGPFHGYTF. The CDR3 region has the DNA TGCAGTGCACCGGGACCCTTCCATGGCTACACCTTC.

Concerning this clonotype itself: A much larger clone differs from this one at a single base, so this may be a read error. This rearrangement joins TRBV7-2 to TRBJ2-1; 9 bases are a match to TRBD2. The CDR3 covers 15 residues. Germline V gene lookup returns CDR1 SGHTA and CDR2 FQGNSA. DNA of the CDR3: TGTGCCAGCAGCTTAGGCGCTAGCGGGGCCAATGAGCAGCTCTTC. It specifies CASSLGASGANEQLF.